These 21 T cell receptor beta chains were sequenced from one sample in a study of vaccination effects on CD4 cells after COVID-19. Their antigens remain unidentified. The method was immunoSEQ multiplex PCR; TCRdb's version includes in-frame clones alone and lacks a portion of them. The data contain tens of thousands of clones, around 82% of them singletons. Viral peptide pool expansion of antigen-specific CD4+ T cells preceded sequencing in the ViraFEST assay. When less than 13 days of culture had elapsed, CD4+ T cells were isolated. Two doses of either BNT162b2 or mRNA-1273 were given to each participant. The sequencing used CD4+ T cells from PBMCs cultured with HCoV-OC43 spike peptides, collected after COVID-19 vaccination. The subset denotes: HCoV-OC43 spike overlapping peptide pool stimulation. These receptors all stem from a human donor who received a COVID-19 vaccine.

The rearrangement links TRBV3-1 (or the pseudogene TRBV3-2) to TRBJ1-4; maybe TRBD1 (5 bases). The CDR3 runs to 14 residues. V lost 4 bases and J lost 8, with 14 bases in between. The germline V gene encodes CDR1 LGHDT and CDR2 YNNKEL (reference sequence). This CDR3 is CASSRLGPGEKLFF. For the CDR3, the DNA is TGTGCCAGCAGCCGCTTGGGACCGGGGGAAAAACTGTTTTTT.

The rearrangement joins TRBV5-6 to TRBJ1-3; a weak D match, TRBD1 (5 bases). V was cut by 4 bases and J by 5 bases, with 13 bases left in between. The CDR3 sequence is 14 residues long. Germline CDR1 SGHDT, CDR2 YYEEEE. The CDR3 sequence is CASSAGTARNTIYF. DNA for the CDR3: TGTGCCAGCAGCGCCGGGACGGCTAGAAACACCATATATTTT.

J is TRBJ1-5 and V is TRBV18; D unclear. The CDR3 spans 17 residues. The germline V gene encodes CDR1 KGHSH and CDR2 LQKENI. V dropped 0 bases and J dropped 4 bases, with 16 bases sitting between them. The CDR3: CASSPPRVSGSNQPQHF. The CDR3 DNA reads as TGTGCCAGCTCACCACCAAGGGTATCGGGAAGTAATCAGCCCCAGCATTTT.

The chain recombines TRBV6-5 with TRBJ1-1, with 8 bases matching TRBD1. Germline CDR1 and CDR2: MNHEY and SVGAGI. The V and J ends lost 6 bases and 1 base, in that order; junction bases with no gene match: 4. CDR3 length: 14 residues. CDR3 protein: CASSPGTGNTEAFF. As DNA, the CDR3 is TGTGCCAGCAGCCCCGGGACAGGGAACACTGAAGCTTTCTTT.

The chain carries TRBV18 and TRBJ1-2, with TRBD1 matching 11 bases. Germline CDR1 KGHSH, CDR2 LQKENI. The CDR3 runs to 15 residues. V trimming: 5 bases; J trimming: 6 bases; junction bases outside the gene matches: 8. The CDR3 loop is CASSERTGGSNGYTF. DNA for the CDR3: TGTGCCAGCTCAGAACGGACAGGGGGCTCGAATGGCTACACCTTC.

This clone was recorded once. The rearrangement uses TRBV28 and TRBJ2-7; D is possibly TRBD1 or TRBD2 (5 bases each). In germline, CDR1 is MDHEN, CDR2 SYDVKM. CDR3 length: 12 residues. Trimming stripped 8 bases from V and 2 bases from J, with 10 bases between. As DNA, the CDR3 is TGTGCCAGCTCTCCGGGGCCCTACGAGCAGTACGTC. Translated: CASSPGPYEQYV.

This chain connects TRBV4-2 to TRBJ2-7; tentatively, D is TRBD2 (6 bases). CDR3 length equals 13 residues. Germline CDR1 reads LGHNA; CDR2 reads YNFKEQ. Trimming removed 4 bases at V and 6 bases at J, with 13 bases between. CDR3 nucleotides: TGTGCCAGCAGCCTTTACCAGGGAGGCGAGCAGTACGTC. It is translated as CASSLYQGGEQYV.

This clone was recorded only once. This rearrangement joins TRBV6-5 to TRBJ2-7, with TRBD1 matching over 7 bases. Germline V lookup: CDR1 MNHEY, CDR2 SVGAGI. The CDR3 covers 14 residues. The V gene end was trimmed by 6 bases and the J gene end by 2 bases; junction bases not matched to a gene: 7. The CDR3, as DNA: TGTGCCAGCAGGACAGGGTTGGGAGCCTACGAGCAGTACGTC. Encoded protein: CASRTGLGAYEQYV.

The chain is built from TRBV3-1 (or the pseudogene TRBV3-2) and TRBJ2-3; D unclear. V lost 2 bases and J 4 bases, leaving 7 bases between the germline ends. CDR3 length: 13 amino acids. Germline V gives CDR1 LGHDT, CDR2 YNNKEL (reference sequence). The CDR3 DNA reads TGTGCCAGCAGCCAATTGACGGCAGATACGCAGTATTTT. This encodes CASSQLTADTQYF.

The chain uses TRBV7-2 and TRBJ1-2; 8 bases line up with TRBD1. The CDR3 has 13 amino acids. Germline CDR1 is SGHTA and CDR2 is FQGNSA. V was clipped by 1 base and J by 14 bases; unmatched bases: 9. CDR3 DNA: TGTGCCAGCAGCTTAGGGACAGGGCGAGAAGAAACCTTC. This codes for CASSLGTGREETF.

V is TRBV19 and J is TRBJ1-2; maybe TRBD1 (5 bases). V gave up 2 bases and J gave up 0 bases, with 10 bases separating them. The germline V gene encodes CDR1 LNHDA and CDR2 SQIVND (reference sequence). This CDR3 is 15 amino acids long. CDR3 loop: CASSISQGANYGYTF. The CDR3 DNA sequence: TGTGCCAGTAGTATAAGTCAAGGGGCTAACTATGGCTACACCTTC.

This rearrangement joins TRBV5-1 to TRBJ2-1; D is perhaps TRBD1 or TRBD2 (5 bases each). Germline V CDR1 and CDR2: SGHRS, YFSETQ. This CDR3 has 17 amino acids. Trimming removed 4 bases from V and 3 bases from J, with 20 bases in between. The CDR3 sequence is CASSLRGAQRFYNEQFF. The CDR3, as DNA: TGCGCCAGCAGCCTACGGGGCGCACAGCGTTTCTACAATGAGCAGTTCTTC. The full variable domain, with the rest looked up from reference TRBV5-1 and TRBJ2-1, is KAGVTQTPRYLIKTRGQQVTLSCSPISGHRSVSWYQQTPGQGLQFLFEYFSETQRNKGNFPGRFSGRQFSNSRSEMNVSTLELGDSALYLCASSLRGAQRFYNEQFFGPGTRLTVL.

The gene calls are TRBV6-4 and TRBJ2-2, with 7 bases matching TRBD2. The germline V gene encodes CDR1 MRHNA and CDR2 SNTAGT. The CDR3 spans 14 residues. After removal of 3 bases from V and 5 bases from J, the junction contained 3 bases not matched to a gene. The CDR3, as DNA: TGTGCCAGCAGTGAACTAGCGCGGACCGGGGAGCTGTTTTTT. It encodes CASSELARTGELFF.

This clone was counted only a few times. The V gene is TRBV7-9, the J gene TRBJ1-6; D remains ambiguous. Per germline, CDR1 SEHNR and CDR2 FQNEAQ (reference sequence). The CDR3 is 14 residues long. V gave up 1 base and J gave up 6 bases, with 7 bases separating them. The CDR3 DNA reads TGTGCCAGCAGCTTAGAGGGTCGTAATTCACCCCTCCACTTT. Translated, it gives CASSLEGRNSPLHF.

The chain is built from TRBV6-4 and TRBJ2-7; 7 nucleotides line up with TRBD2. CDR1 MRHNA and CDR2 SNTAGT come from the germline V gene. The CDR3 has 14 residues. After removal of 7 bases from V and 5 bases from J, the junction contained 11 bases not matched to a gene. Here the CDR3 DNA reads TGTGCCAGCAAAGTTGGGGGGGGACGGCACGAGCAGTACGTC. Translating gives CASKVGGGRHEQYV.

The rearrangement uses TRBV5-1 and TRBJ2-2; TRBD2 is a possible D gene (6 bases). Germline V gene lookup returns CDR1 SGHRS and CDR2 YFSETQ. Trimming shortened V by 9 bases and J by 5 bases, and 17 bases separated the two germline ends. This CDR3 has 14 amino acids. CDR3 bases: TGCGCCACCTCGTACGGGGGATTAACCGGGGAGCTGTTTTTT. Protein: CATSYGGLTGELFF. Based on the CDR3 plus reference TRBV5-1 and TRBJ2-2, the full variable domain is KAGVTQTPRYLIKTRGQQVTLSCSPISGHRSVSWYQQTPGQGLQFLFEYFSETQRNKGNFPGRFSGRQFSNSRSEMNVSTLELGDSALYLCATSYGGLTGELFFGEGSRLTVL.

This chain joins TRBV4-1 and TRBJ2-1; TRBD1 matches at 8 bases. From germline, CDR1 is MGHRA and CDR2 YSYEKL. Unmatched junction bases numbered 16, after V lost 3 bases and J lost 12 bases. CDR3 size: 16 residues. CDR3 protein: CASSQAGTGPLTGQFF. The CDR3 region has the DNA TGCGCCAGCAGCCAGGCCGGGACAGGTCCCCTTACTGGGCAGTTCTTC.

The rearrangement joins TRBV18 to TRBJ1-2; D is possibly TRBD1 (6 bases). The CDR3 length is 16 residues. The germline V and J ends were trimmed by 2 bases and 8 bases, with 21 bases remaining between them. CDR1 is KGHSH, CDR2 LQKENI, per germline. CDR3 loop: CASSPEGGGGLRGYTF. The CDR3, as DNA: TGTGCCAGCTCACCAGAAGGCGGAGGGGGACTAAGGGGCTACACCTTC.

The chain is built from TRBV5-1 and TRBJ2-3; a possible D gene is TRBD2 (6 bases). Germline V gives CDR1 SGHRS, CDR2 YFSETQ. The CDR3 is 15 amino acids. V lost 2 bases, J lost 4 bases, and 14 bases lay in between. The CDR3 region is CASSFGGVAPDTQYF. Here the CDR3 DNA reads TGCGCCAGCAGCTTTGGAGGGGTAGCCCCAGATACGCAGTATTTT.

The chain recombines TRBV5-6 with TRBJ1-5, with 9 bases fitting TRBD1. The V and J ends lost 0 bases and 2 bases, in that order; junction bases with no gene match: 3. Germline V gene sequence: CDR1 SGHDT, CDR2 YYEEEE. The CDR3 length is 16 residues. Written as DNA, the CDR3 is TGTGCCAGCAGCTTGGGGACAGGGGAGGGCAATCAGCCCCAGCATTTT. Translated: CASSLGTGEGNQPQHF.

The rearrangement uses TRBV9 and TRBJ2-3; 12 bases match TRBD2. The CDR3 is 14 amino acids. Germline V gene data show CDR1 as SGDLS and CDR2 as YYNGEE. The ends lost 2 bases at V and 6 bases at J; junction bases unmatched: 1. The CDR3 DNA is TGTGCCAGCAGCGTGACTAGCGGGGGCGATACGCAGTATTTT. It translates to CASSVTSGGDTQYF.